Included here is one T cell receptor beta chain sequence, with context. This sample stems from a study of OX40 agonist ivuxolimab in advanced cancers. Generated by immunoSEQ multiplex PCR, the TCRdb table keeps only in-frame clones and is missing some. The data show around 19,000 clones, about 73% seen once. Trimming shortened V by 6 bases and J by 0 bases, and 20 bases separated the two germline ends. This CDR3 comprises 17 residues. Germline values: CDR1 MNHEY, CDR2 SMNVEV (reference sequence). The input for sequencing was CD4+ or CD8+ T cells sorted from blood, taken in a trial of the OX40 agonist ivuxolimab. This chain joins TRBV27 and TRBJ1-2; D perhaps matches TRBD1 (5 bases). This clonotype was obtained from an adult with an advanced solid tumor such as melanoma, head and neck, liver or kidney cancer. CDR3 loop: CASSTRDSGRANYGYTF. DNA for the CDR3: TGTGCCAGCAGCACCCGCGACAGTGGGAGGGCTAACTATGGCTACACCTTC.